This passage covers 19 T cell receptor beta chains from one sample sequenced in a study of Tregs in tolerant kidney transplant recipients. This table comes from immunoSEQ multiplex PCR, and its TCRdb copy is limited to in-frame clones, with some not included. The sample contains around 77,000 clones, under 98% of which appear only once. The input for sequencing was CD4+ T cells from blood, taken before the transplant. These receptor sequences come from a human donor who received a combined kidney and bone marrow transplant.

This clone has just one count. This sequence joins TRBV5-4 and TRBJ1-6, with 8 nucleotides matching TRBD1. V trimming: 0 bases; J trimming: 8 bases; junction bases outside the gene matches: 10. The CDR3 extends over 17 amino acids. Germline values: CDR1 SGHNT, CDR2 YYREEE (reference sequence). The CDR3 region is CASSLDRRTGQYSPLHF. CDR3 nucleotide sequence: TGTGCCAGCAGCTTGGATCGTAGGACAGGGCAATATTCACCCCTCCACTTT. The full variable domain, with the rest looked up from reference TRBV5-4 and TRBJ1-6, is ETGVTQSPTHLIKTRGQQVTLRCSSQSGHNTVSWYQQALGQGPQFIFQYYREEENGRGNFPPRFSGLQFPNYSSELNVNALELDDSALYLCASSLDRRTGQYSPLHFGNGTRLTVT.

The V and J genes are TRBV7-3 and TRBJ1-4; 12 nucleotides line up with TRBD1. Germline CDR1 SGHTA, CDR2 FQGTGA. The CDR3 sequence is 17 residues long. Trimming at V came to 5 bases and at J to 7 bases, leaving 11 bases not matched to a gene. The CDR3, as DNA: TGTGCCAGCAGCGTTCCCGGGACAGGGGGCCAGGGTGAAAAACTGTTTTTT. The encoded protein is CASSVPGTGGQGEKLFF.

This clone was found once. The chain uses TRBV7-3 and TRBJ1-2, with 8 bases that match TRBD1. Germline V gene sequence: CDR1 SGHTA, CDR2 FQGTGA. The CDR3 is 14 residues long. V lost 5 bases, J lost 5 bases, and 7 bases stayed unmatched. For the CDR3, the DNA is TGTGCCAGCAGCCGACAGGGGATAGGGTATGGCTACACCTTC. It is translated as CASSRQGIGYGYTF.

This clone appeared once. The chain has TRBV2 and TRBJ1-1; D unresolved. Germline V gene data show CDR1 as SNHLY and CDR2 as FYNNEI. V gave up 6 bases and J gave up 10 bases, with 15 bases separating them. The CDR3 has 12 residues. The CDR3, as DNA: TGTGCCAGCAGCAGCTCAGGCGCCGCAGCTTTCTTT. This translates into CASSSSGAAAFF.

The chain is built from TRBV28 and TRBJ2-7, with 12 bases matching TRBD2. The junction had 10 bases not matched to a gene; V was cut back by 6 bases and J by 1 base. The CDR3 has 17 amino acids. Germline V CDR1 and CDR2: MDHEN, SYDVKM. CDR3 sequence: CASSLLAGGPRSYEQYF. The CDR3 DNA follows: TGTGCCAGCAGCTTACTAGCGGGGGGTCCTCGTTCCTACGAGCAGTACTTC.

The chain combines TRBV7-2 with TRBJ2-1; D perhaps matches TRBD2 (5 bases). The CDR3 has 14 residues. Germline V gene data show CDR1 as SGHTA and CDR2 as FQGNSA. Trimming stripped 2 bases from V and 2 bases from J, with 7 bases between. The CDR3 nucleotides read TGTGCCAGCAGCTTATCGGGGACCTACAATGAGCAGTTCTTC. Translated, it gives CASSLSGTYNEQFF.

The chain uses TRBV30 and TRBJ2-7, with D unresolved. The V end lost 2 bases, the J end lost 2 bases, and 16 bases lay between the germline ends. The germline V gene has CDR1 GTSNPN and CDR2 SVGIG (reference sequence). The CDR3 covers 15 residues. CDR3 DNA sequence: TGTGCCTGGAGTTCTAACAGTCCTCCCACCTACGAGCAGTACTTC. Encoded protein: CAWSSNSPPTYEQYF.

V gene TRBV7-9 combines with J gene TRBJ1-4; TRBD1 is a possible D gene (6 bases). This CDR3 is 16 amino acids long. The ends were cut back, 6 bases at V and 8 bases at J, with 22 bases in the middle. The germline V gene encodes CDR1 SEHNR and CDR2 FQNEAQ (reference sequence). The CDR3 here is CASSSGRTGSREKLFF. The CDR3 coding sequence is TGTGCCAGCAGTTCTGGAAGAACAGGGTCGCGGGAAAAACTGTTTTTT.

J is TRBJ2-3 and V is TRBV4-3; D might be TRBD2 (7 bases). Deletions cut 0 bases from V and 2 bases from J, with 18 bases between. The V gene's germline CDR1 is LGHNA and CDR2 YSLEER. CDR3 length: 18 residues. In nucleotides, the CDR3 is TGCGCCAGCAGCCAAGATCTCCGGGGGGCGAGTATCACAGATACGCAGTATTTT. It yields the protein CASSQDLRGASITDTQYF.

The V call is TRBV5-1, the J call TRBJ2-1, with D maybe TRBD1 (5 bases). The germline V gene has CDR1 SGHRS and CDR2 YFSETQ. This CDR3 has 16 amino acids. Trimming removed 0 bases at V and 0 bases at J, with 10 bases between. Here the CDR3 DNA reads TGCGCCAGCAGCTTGGGGTCAGGGCTCTCCTACAATGAGCAGTTCTTC. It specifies CASSLGSGLSYNEQFF.

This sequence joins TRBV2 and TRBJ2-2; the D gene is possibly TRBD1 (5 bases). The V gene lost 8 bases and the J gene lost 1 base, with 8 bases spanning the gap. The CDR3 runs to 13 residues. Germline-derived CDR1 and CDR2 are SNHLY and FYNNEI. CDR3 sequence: CASVQGNTGELFF. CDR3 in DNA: TGTGCCAGCGTCCAGGGGAACACCGGGGAGCTGTTTTTT.

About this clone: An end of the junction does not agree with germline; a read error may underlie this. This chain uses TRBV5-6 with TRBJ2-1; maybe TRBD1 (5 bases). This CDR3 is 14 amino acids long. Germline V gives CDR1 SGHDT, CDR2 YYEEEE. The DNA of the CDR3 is TGTGCCAGCAGATTGGGGCCCTCCTACAATGAGCAGTTCTTC. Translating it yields CASRLGPSYNEQFF. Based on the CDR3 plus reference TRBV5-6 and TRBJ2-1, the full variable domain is DAGVTQSPTHLIKTRGQQVTLRCSPKSGHDTVSWYQQALGQGPQFIFQYYEEEERQRGNFPDRFSGHQFPNYSSELNVNALLLGDSALYLCASRLGPSYNEQFFGPGTRLTVL.

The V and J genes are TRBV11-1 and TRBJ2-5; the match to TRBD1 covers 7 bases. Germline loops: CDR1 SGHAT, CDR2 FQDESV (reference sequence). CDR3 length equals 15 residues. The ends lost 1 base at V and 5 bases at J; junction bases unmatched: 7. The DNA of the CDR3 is TGTGCCAGCAGCTTAGGAGGGGGCTTGATGGAGACCCAGTACTTC. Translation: CASSLGGGLMETQYF.

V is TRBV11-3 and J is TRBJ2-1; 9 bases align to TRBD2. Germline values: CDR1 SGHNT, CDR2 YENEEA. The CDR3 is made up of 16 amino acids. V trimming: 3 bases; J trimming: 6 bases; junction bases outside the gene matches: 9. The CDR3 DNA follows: TGTGCCAGCAGCTTTTTAGCGGGAGCCGGTTTCAATGAGCAGTTCTTC. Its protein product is CASSFLAGAGFNEQFF.

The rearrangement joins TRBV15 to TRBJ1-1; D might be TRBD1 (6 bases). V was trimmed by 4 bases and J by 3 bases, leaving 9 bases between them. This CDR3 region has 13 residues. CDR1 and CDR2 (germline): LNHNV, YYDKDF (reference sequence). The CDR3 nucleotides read TGTGCCACCAGCAAGGGGGGGCACACTGAAGCTTTCTTT. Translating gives CATSKGGHTEAFF. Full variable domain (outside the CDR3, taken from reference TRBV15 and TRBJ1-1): DAMVIQNPRYQVTQFGKPVTLSCSQTLNHNVMYWYQQKSSQAPKLLFHYYDKDFNNEADTPDNFQSRRPNTSFCFLDIRSPGLGDTAMYLCATSKGGHTEAFFGQGTRLTVV.

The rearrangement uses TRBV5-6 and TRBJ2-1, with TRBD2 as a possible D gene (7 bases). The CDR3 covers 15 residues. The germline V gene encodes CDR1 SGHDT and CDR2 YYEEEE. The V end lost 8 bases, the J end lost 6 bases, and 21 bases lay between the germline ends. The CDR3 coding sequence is TGTGCCAGTATGGGAGGGGGACTCCAACCCAATGAGCAGTTCTTC. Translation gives CASMGGGLQPNEQFF.

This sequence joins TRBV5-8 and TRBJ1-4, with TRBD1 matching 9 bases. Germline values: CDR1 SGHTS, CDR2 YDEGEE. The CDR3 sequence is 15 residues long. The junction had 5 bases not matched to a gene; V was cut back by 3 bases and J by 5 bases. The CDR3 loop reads CASSSTGTGNEKLFF. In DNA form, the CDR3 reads TGTGCCAGCAGCTCAACCGGGACAGGGAATGAAAAACTGTTTTTT.

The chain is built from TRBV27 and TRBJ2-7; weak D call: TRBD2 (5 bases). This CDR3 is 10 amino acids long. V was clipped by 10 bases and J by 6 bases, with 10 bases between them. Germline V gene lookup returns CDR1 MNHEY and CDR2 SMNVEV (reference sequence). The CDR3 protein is CATGKTEQYF. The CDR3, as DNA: TGTGCCACCGGGAAGACCGAGCAGTACTTC.

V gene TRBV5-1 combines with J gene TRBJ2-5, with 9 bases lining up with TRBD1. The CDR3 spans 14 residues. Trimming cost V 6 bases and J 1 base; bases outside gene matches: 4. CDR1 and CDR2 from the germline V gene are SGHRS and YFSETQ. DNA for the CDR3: TGCGCCAGCAAATCGACAGGGGGCCAAGAGACCCAGTACTTC. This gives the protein CASKSTGGQETQYF.